The clone carrying this T cell receptor (beta chain) was seen a few times. As yet, its antigen is unknown. This sample is part of a study of T cell responses to AZD1222 COVID-19 vaccine. Overall study: Pooled in the analysis were second doses at about 4 or about 12 weeks. Study-level findings and limits: The number of AZD1222 recipients seropositive at baseline was only 6 or 7. Spike-spanning, vaccine-associated CD4 TCRs were dominant at 160-218 and 743-854. The donor group comprised mostly white British people and more females; the analysis possibly underestimated clonal diversity.

Sequencing used immunoSEQ multiplex PCR; TCRdb keeps in-frame clones, though not all of them. The sample has about 120,000 clones, approximately 89% seen once; the top ten hold roughly 4.5%. The germline V and J ends were trimmed by 2 bases and 2 bases, with 12 bases remaining between them. There are 15 residues in the CDR3. Germline CDR1 and CDR2: MNHEY and SMNVEV (reference sequence). This clonotype was sampled from an adult in good health. The sample was peripheral blood, taken on day 0 of AZD1222 vaccination. The V and J genes are TRBV27 and TRBJ1-1, with unresolved D. Here the CDR3 reads CASSLAQAKNTEAFF. The CDR3, as DNA: TGTGCCAGCAGTTTAGCTCAAGCCAAAAACACTGAAGCTTTCTTT.